The sequence of this TCR beta chain was determined in a study of OX40 agonist ivuxolimab in advanced cancers. Whole-study context: Patients got intravenous ivuxolimab at 0.01 to 10 mg/kg every 2 weeks. Averaging about 60 years in age, with a range of 23 to 79, the cohort was 65% to 85% male.

This CDR3 is built from 15 residues. The V gene's germline CDR1 is SNHLY and CDR2 FYNNEI. Trimming took off 6 bases at V and 1 base at J, with 14 bases between the two ends. As for this clone: Its antigen is undetermined.

General study points: Compared with CD4+, CD8+ T cells on average had more expanded clones. Clones of CD4+ and CD8+ blood T cells grew by week 6 at doses of 0.1 to 3.0 mg/kg.

Assay used: immunoSEQ multiplex PCR; TCRdb lists only in-frame clones, some missing. The data show 45,000 or so clones, 65% to 90% seen once. The V call is TRBV2, the J call TRBJ2-3; TRBD1 might be the D (5 bases). Sequencing used CD4+ or CD8+ T cells sorted from blood, obtained in a trial of the OX40 agonist ivuxolimab. The source is an adult with an advanced solid tumor such as melanoma, head and neck, liver or kidney cancer. CDR3 amino acids: CASRAPGFGTDTQYF. DNA for the CDR3: TGTGCCAGCAGGGCACCAGGGTTTGGCACAGATACGCAGTATTTT.